This section outlines one T cell receptor (beta chain) sequence together with its context. The repertoire was sequenced with immunoSEQ multiplex PCR; TCRdb's copy has only in-frame clones and lacks some. The data show more than 8,000 clones, less than 90% seen once. This CDR3 is built from 14 residues. Looked up from germline, CDR1 is SNHLY and CDR2 is FYNNEI. V lost 8 bases and J lost 5; bases outside the gene matches: 8. The sample is drawn from a study of T cell clonotyping in hematopoietic cell transplantation. Regarding time point: recipient sample about 28 days before transplant, after cytoreduction.

The specimen comprised peripheral blood mononuclear cells, sampled before stem cell transplant. This sequence was found in an older woman with acute myeloid leukemia. Some clones in this sample may be carry-over from other donors' samples. This chain joins TRBV2 and TRBJ1-4; 7 bases line up with TRBD1. The CDR3 DNA is TGTGCCAGCGTGAAGGGGGCTCTCAATGAAAAACTGTTTTTT. Translation gives CASVKGALNEKLFF.